Listed below are T cell receptor beta chains from one sample, sequenced in a study of T cell clonotyping in hematopoietic cell transplantation. Generated by immunoSEQ multiplex PCR, the TCRdb table keeps only in-frame clones and is missing some. The data show over 10,000 clones, roughly 92% seen once. The sequenced sample was PBMCs, obtained 100 days after allogeneic stem cell transplant. All receptors derive from a female patient aged 45 to 65 who had an allogeneic stem cell transplant from an unrelated donor, so the T cells may come from the graft donor. Some clones in this sample may be carry-over from other donors' samples. Each CDR3 is given with its conserved first and last residue. The D gene is left open where the match is weak. For some rows the clone size is stated as once, few or many, or as a class when expanded; others skip it.

V,D,J,size,DNA,CDR3
TRBV5-1,-,TRBJ1-3,once,TGCGCCAGCAGCCTAAACGGACTTAACTCTGGAAACACCATATATTTT,CASSLNGLNSGNTIYF
TRBV29-1,TRBD2,TRBJ2-7,-,TGCAGCGTTCTGGGACTAGCGGGAGTATACGAGCAGTACTTC,CSVLGLAGVYEQYF
TRBV15,-,TRBJ1-2,-,TGTGCCACCAGCAGAGAAGCAGCGCGTTCTAACTATGGCTACACCTTC,CATSREAARSNYGYTF
TRBV5-1,-,TRBJ1-4,-,TGCGCCAGCAGCCGAGCCGCAGGACTGATTAATGAAAAACTGTTTTTT,CASSRAAGLINEKLFF
TRBV11-2,TRBD2,TRBJ2-1,large,TGTGCCAGCAGCTTAGCGGGAATCGGCGGGAGGGCCTACAATGAGCAGTTCTTC,CASSLAGIGGRAYNEQFF
TRBV4-1,TRBD1,TRBJ1-2,-,TGCGCCAGCAGCCTAGTAGTGGTTTCCGGGACAGCTAATAACTATGGCTACACCTTC,CASSLVVVSGTANNYGYTF
TRBV30,-,TRBJ1-1,-,TGTGCCTGGGTTAGAAGTACCTACACTGAAGCTTTCTTT,CAWVRSTYTEAFF
TRBV19,TRBD1,TRBJ2-7,-,TGTGCCAGTAGTATTCGTACAGGGGCCTACGAGCAGTACTTC,CASSIRTGAYEQYF
TRBV11-3,-,TRBJ1-1,-,TGTGCCAGCAGCACGGGTGGTGGATCTGAAGCTTTCTTT,CASSTGGGSEAFF
TRBV5-6,-,TRBJ1-2,-,TGTGCCAGCACGACGGCCCCGACCTATGGCTACACCTTC,CASTTAPTYGYTF
TRBV27,TRBD2,TRBJ2-1,-,TGTGCCAGCAGTGGGACTAGCGATGTAGGTGAGCAGTTCTTC,CASSGTSDVGEQFF
TRBV5-1,-,TRBJ2-4,-,TGCGCCAGCAGCTTCCTTGGGACGGACGAAAACATTCAGTACTTC,CASSFLGTDENIQYF
TRBV4-1,-,TRBJ1-1,few,TGCGCCAGCAGCCATCCTCTGGGATTACAAGGCACTGAAGCTTTCTTT,CASSHPLGLQGTEAFF
TRBV7-3,-,TRBJ2-7,-,TGTGCCAGCAGCTCCCGGGGGAACAGTGCCTACGAGCAGTACTTC,CASSSRGNSAYEQYF
TRBV19,-,TRBJ1-5,-,TGTGCCAGTAGCACAGGGTTCTATCAGCCCCAGCATTTT,CASSTGFYQPQHF
TRBV30,-,TRBJ1-2,-,TGTGCCGGAAGGGTTTGGGATCGGAATGGCTACACCTTC,CAGRVWDRNGYTF
TRBV6-5,-,TRBJ1-5,-,TGTGCCAGCAGTTACTCCGGGGGAAGCAATCAGCCCCAGCATTTT,CASSYSGGSNQPQHF
TRBV7-8,-,TRBJ1-5,-,TGTGCCAGCAGCTTAGTCGGCCAGCCCCAGCATTTT,CASSLVGQPQHF
TRBV7-9,TRBD2,TRBJ2-5,-,TGTGCCAGCAGCTTACTAGCGGCCGACCAAGAGACCCAGTACTTC,CASSLLAADQETQYF
TRBV6-4,TRBD2,TRBJ2-1,-,TGTGCCAGCAGTCTTAGCGGGGGTGGTAATGAGCAGTTCTTC,CASSLSGGGNEQFF
TRBV6-5,TRBD2,TRBJ2-7,-,TGTGCCAGCAGTGCGGGGGACGCCAACTACGAGCAGTACTTC,CASSAGDANYEQYF
TRBV5-6,-,TRBJ1-4,-,TGTGCCAGCAGCTTGAGGCAGATGGGTGAAAAACTGTTTTTT,CASSLRQMGEKLFF
TRBV29-1,TRBD2,TRBJ2-1,-,TGCAGCGTCCGACTAGCGGGGGGAAATGAGCAGTTCTTC,CSVRLAGGNEQFF
TRBV2,TRBD1,TRBJ1-2,-,TGTGCCAGCAAATCGGGGGGACAGGGCCGTGGCTACACCTTC,CASKSGGQGRGYTF
TRBV13,-,TRBJ2-7,-,TGTGCCAGCAGCCGTCTAAGTCGGGGGCCCAAGTACGAGCAGTACTTC,CASSRLSRGPKYEQYF
TRBV18,-,TRBJ1-2,-,TGTGCCAGCTCACACGGGAACTCGGACTATGGCTACACCTTC,CASSHGNSDYGYTF